This TCR beta chain was captured in a study of blood T cell repertoires in COVID-19. The overall study: The United States, Italy and Spain provided the acute and convalescent COVID-19 samples. The cDNA or gDNA used as material had been derived from T cells, B-cell-depleted T cells, or PBMCs.

In the authors' methods: Amplified reference gene primers provided the basis for estimating nucleated cell counts. Here immunoSEQ multiplex PCR was the method, and the copy in TCRdb shows in-frame clones only, minus some. The V and J calls and the clone size are those of that table, but D and trimming were determined from the DNA. The table has under 200,000 clones, more than 70% seen once. Germline CDR1 SEHNR, CDR2 FQNEAQ (reference sequence). The CDR3 is 13 residues long. The V gene lost 6 bases and the J gene lost 4 bases, with 10 bases spanning the gap. The receptor comes from a woman in her 70s who had recovered from COVID-19. The specimen sequenced was peripheral blood. The rearrangement uses TRBV7-9 and TRBJ1-3, with D unresolved. CDR3 bases: TGTGCCAGCAGACCCGACTCGGGAAACACCATATATTTT. Its protein product is CASRPDSGNTIYF.